This is a list of T cell receptor beta chains from one sample in a study of blood T cells in healthy people across ages. TCRdb reprocessed the 5' RACE reads with MiXCR, giving one entry per CDR3 protein. This table holds hundreds of thousands of distinct CDR3 sequences, 58% found once. Material: blood. The receptor set was obtained from a man aged 60 to 69 in good health. CDR3s include the opening cysteine and the closing phenylalanine or tryptophan. The D gene is left open where the match is weak. Not all rows give a size; the values are once, few, many and, for expanded clones, a class.

d_call j_call clone_size cdr3_length v_call cdr3_aa cdr3_nt
TRBD1 TRBJ1-6 NA 15 TRBV20-1 CSARRTGGYNSPLHF TGCAGTGCTAGACGGACAGGGGGCTATAATTCACCCCTCCACTTT
NA TRBJ2-6 NA 16 TRBV28 CASTQRTGTGANVLTF TGTGCCAGCACCCAGAGAACAGGGACTGGGGCCAACGTCCTGACTTTC
TRBD2 TRBJ2-4 NA 16 TRBV6-5 CASSLGLAGAGNIQYF TGTGCCAGCAGTTTAGGACTAGCGGGGGCCGGAAACATTCAGTACTTC
NA TRBJ2-1 few 16 TRBV4-1 CASSQEGHTVFDEQFF TGCGCCAGCAGCCAAGAGGGACACACCGTTTTCGATGAGCAGTTCTTC
NA TRBJ2-6 NA 20 TRBV28 CASSPHGTPGVPTGANVLTF TGTGCCAGCAGCCCCCACGGGACCCCCGGAGTCCCCACTGGGGCCAACGTCCTGACTTTC
NA TRBJ2-7 few 13 TRBV10-3 CAILTGPSYEQYF TGTGCCATCTTAACAGGACCGTCCTACGAGCAGTACTTC
TRBD2 TRBJ2-3 few 16 TRBV29-1 CSVTGTSGGYTDTQYF TGCAGCGTTACCGGGACTAGCGGGGGGTACACAGATACGCAGTATTTT
TRBD1 TRBJ2-3 NA 15 TRBV9 CASRPGTGPTDTQYF TGTGCCAGCAGACCCGGGACAGGGCCAACAGATACGCAGTATTTT
NA TRBJ1-4 NA 17 TRBV4-1 CASSQEEQAPRSDGLFF TGCGCCAGCAGCCAAGAAGAGCAGGCCCCCCGTTCAGACGGACTGTTTTTT
TRBD1 TRBJ2-7 once 16 TRBV11-2 CASSLVWDRGLNEQYF TGTGCCAGCAGCTTAGTATGGGACAGGGGATTGAATGAGCAGTACTTC
TRBD2 TRBJ2-3 NA 18 TRBV4-2 CASSQDQLAGGPEDTQYF TGTGCCAGCAGCCAAGATCAACTAGCGGGGGGGCCGGAAGATACGCAGTATTTT
TRBD2 TRBJ2-1 NA 15 TRBV12-5 CASGFGAGGDNEQFF TGTGCTAGTGGTTTCGGAGCGGGGGGTGACAATGAGCAGTTCTTC
TRBD2 TRBJ2-5 NA 15 TRBV9 CASSPTSGAWETQYF TGTGCCAGCAGCCCCACTAGCGGGGCTTGGGAGACCCAGTACTTC
NA TRBJ2-5 few 14 TRBV15 CATSRGGDQETQYF TGTGCCACCAGCAGAGGAGGGGACCAAGAGACCCAGTACTTC
NA TRBJ2-1 NA 13 TRBV25-1 CASSDPKYNEQFF TGTGCCAGCAGCGACCCTAAATACAATGAGCAGTTCTTC
NA TRBJ2-5 NA 15 TRBV12-3/TRBV12-4 CASSLRSTLQETQYF TGTGCCAGCAGTTTACGGTCAACACTTCAAGAGACCCAGTACTTC
NA TRBJ1-6 NA 15 TRBV27 CASHWGGQSDSPLHF TGTGCCAGTCATTGGGGAGGGCAGTCGGATTCACCCCTCCACTTT
NA TRBJ2-7 few 15 TRBV10-2 CASSESSGSINEQYF TGCGCCAGCAGTGAGTCGAGCGGCTCTATCAATGAGCAGTACTTC
NA TRBJ1-4 NA 20 TRBV2 CASSFEEGRPILADNEKLFF TGTGCCAGCAGTTTCGAGGAGGGGCGACCCATTCTTGCCGATAATGAAAAACTGTTTTTT
NA TRBJ2-1 few 16 TRBV24-1 CATSDLRGGRAGEQFF TGTGCCACCAGTGATTTGCGCGGGGGCCGAGCCGGAGAGCAGTTCTTC
TRBD1 TRBJ2-7 NA 14 TRBV6-5 CASRLGQGKYEQYF TGTGCCAGCAGACTAGGACAGGGGAAGTACGAGCAGTACTTC
TRBD1 TRBJ1-5 NA 16 TRBV20-1 CSASRDRRLGNQPQHF TGCAGTGCTAGTAGGGACAGGAGGCTTGGCAATCAGCCCCAGCATTTT
NA TRBJ2-3 once 15 TRBV15 CATSRAAEPPDTRYF TGTGCCACCAGCAGAGCGGCGGAGCCCCCAGATACGCGGTATTTT